This section outlines one T cell receptor beta chain sequence together with its context. The read ends 3 residues early relative to the CDR3; the germline J gene fills the gap. MY09/MY11 PCR detected cervical HPV DNA; dot-blot assigned genotypes. These data originate in a study of T cells in women clearing cervical HPV infection. Whole-study context: Case blood was drawn when the lesion was first found; control blood after infection became undetectable.

The protocol was immunoSEQ multiplex PCR, while the TCRdb copy is restricted to in-frame clones and leaves out a portion. Its listing shows around 17,000 clones. CDR3 length equals 14 residues. Germline V lookup: CDR1 SNHLY, CDR2 FYNNEI. V dropped 4 bases and J dropped 6 bases, with 15 bases sitting between them. This TCR was sampled from a woman aged 18-70 years with a cervical HPV16 infection that either progressed to CIN3+ or cleared (not recorded which). The sequenced material came from blood buffy coat. The chain has TRBV2 and TRBJ1-2; D perhaps matches TRBD1 (5 bases). The covered CDR3 bases are TGTGCCAGCAGTGGGCGTAGGGGCGCTGATGGC. The encoded protein is CASSGRRGADG. The whole CDR3 reads CASSGRRGADGYTF.